This T cell receptor beta chain appears in the sequencing data of a study of blood T cell repertoires in COVID-19. Germline V gives CDR1 LNHDA, CDR2 SQIVND (reference sequence). After removal of 4 bases from V and 9 bases from J, the junction contained 5 bases not matched to a gene. The CDR3 is made up of 14 amino acids. Original processing methods: Nucleated cell number was recorded as an estimate derived from reference gene primer amplification. Generated by immunoSEQ multiplex PCR, the TCRdb table keeps only in-frame clones and is missing some. V and J calls and clone size follow that table, whereas D and trimming were derived from the DNA. Among about 260,000 clones listed, around 87% were seen once.

The sequence was obtained from a woman aged 40 to 50 who had recovered from COVID-19. This rearrangement joins TRBV19 to TRBJ1-6; 8 bases align to TRBD1. The sequenced sample consisted of peripheral blood. The CDR3 DNA reads as TGTGCCAGTAGTAGGGGGACAGGCGTTTCACCCCTCCACTTT. This sequence encodes CASSRGTGVSPLHF.